This T cell receptor beta chain is drawn from a study of identical twins. Trimming took off 4 bases at V and 8 bases at J, with 18 bases between the two ends. The germline gives CDR1 MNHNS, CDR2 SASEGT. The CDR3 length is 15 residues. Every one of the donors was a healthy Caucasian. This clonotype was counted a few times. TCRdb itself ran the 5' RACE reads through MiXCR, one entry per CDR3 protein. This sample has roughly 290,000 distinct CDR3 sequences, with roughly 9% found just once. Separately, the same data were catalogued under a study of yellow fever vaccine responses in identical twins.

Specimen: CD8+ T cells sorted from blood. The source of this sequence is a woman under 30 in good health. The V call is TRBV6-1, the J call TRBJ2-1, with D possibly TRBD1 on 6 matching bases. For the CDR3, the DNA is TGTGCCAGCAGTGCCACAGGGATAGGTGTCGATGAGCAGTTCTTC. Amino acids: CASSATGIGVDEQFF.